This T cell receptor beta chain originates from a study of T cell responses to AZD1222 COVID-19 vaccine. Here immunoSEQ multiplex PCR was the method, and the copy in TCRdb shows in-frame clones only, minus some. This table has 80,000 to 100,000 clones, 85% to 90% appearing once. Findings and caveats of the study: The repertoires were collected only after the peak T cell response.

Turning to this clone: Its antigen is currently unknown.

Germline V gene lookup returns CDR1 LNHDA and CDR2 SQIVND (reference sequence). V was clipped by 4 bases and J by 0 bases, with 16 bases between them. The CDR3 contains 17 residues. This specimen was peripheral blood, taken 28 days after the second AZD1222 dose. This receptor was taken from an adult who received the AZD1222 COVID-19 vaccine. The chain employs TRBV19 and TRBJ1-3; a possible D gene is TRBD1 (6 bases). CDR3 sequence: CASSRSGQPSSGNTIYF. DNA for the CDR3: TGTGCCAGTAGTAGGTCCGGACAGCCGAGCTCTGGAAACACCATATATTTT.